These T cell receptor beta chains were read from a single sample in a study of blood T cells in healthy people across ages. A single record per CDR3 protein comes from TCRdb applying MiXCR to the 5' RACE reads. This repertoire shows 800,000 to 950,000 distinct CDR3 sequences, just under 30% found once; its top ten account for roughly a tenth. A further study also used this sample, focusing on T cells of mothers and their children.

Sequenced material: blood. The receptors stem from a middle-aged woman in good health. Both conserved end residues are part of each CDR3. Some rows mark clone size as missing; the rest say once, few, many or name a class of expanded clone.

TRBV7-9 | few | CASSSYEGRLYEQYF
TRBV12-3/TRBV12-4 | NA | CASTRLAGGGEQFF
TRBV2 | few | CASSEGGYGIQYF
TRBV4-2 | NA | CASSQRAGSGDTQYF
TRBV28 | NA | CAIGGGLAKNIQYF
TRBV5-1 | NA | CASSPAGGRAKTQYF
TRBV2 | NA | CASSDRTGNGYTF
TRBV4-2 | few | CASSQKGGYQPQHF
TRBV4-2 | many | CASSQVPYEQYF
TRBV7-2 | many | CASSQYAGGVGYWTEKLFF
TRBV12-3/TRBV12-4 | NA | CASSLKRWGRGVYEQYF
TRBV5-1 | NA | CASSQGHAADQETQYF
TRBV4-2 | many | CASSHSGVFSGANVLTF
TRBV28 | NA | CASSSRTLQGTQYF
TRBV15 | many | CATSSADGLYGYTF